This T cell receptor (beta chain) was recorded in a study of blood T cells in healthy people across ages. This clonotype occurred a few times. A second PCR of 7 to 11 cycles used a sample-barcoded 5' primer and a J-beta primer mix. One entry per CDR3 protein, called by TCRdb with MiXCR from the 5' RACE reads. The sample shows roughly 860,000 distinct CDR3 sequences, approximately 65% of them seen only once. The CDR3 contains 12 residues. Trimming stripped 3 bases from V and 5 bases from J, with 8 bases between. The chain couples TRBV12-3 or TRBV12-4 to TRBJ2-7, with D perhaps matching TRBD1 (5 bases). Sequences were obtained from blood. The clonotype comes from a man aged 25 to 40 in good health. In nucleotides, the CDR3 is TGTGCCAGCAGTTTTTTAGGGGACGAGCAGTACTTC. Translation: CASSFLGDEQYF.